Listed below are T cell receptor beta chains from one sample, sequenced in a study of a mutant IDH1 vaccine in newly diagnosed glioma. Sequencing was performed with immunoSEQ multiplex PCR; in TCRdb, only in-frame clones are kept and a portion is missing. The table includes some 28,000 clones, about four fifths detected once. Their target antigens are unknown. The specimen comprised PBMCs, sampled from a glioma patient whose treatment included an IDH1 peptide vaccine. These receptors all come from a woman aged 25-40 years with glioma. Both conserved end residues are part of each CDR3. D genes are given only for firm matches. Part of the rows lack a size; the others show once, few, many or a class for expanded clones.

CDR3 protein: CASSLGPNYEQYF; CDR3 DNA: TGTGCCAGCAGCTTGGGACCGAACTACGAGCAGTACTTC; J gene: TRBJ2-7; clone size: .; D gene: .; V gene: TRBV5-4
CDR3 protein: CASSRDRGGSPLHF; CDR3 DNA: TGTGCCAGCAGCCGGGACAGGGGCGGTTCACCCCTCCACTTT; J gene: TRBJ1-6; clone size: .; D gene: TRBD1; V gene: TRBV25-1
CDR3 protein: CASSFAPGQGNLYGYTF; CDR3 DNA: TGCGCCAGCAGTTTTGCTCCGGGACAGGGCAACCTCTATGGCTACACCTTC; J gene: TRBJ1-2; clone size: .; D gene: TRBD1; V gene: TRBV5-1
CDR3 protein: CASSPDREYGYTF; CDR3 DNA: TGTGCCAGCAGCCCGGACAGGGAGTATGGCTACACCTTC; J gene: TRBJ1-2; clone size: .; D gene: TRBD1; V gene: TRBV9
CDR3 protein: CASSGQWGTEAFF; CDR3 DNA: TGTGCCAGCAGCGGACAGTGGGGCACTGAAGCTTTCTTT; J gene: TRBJ1-1; clone size: .; D gene: .; V gene: TRBV7-8
CDR3 protein: CASSYWLNQPQHF; CDR3 DNA: TGTGCCAGTAGTTACTGGCTTAATCAGCCCCAGCATTTT; J gene: TRBJ1-5; clone size: .; D gene: .; V gene: TRBV19
CDR3 protein: CASSQYNEQFF; CDR3 DNA: TGCGCCAGCAGCCAATACAATGAGCAGTTCTTC; J gene: TRBJ2-1; clone size: few; D gene: .; V gene: TRBV5-1
CDR3 protein: CASSGSPYEQYF; CDR3 DNA: TGTGCCAGCAGTGGCAGTCCCTACGAGCAGTACTTC; J gene: TRBJ2-7; clone size: .; D gene: .; V gene: TRBV6-1
CDR3 protein: CASSRTGGTNYGYTF; CDR3 DNA: TGTGCCAGCAGCCGCACGGGGGGAACTAACTATGGCTACACCTTC; J gene: TRBJ1-2; clone size: .; D gene: .; V gene: TRBV7-8
CDR3 protein: CASSLGSGTNSNQPQHF; CDR3 DNA: TGTGCCAGCAGCTTGGGAAGCGGGACAAATAGCAATCAGCCCCAGCATTTT; J gene: TRBJ1-5; clone size: .; D gene: .; V gene: TRBV7-6
CDR3 protein: CASSQDPGRPQHF; CDR3 DNA: TGTGCCAGCAGCCAAGATCCGGGTCGGCCCCAGCATTTT; J gene: TRBJ1-5; clone size: .; D gene: .; V gene: TRBV14
CDR3 protein: CASSLYTSGGRTDTQYF; CDR3 DNA: TGTGCCAGCAGCTTGTACACTAGCGGGGGGAGGACAGATACGCAGTATTTT; J gene: TRBJ2-3; clone size: .; D gene: TRBD2; V gene: TRBV5-4
CDR3 protein: CASSQVPGTEAFF; CDR3 DNA: TGTGCCAGCAGCCAAGTGCCGGGAACTGAAGCTTTCTTT; J gene: TRBJ1-1; clone size: .; D gene: .; V gene: TRBV4-2
CDR3 protein: CASSTRDGQPQHF; CDR3 DNA: TGTGCCAGCAGCACCAGGGACGGGCAGCCCCAGCATTTT; J gene: TRBJ1-5; clone size: .; D gene: .; V gene: TRBV7-2
CDR3 protein: CASSEGQFNQPQHF; CDR3 DNA: TGTGCCAGCAGTGAAGGGCAGTTCAATCAGCCCCAGCATTTT; J gene: TRBJ1-5; clone size: .; D gene: .; V gene: TRBV6-1
CDR3 protein: CASSPGTSGGRGTDTQYF; CDR3 DNA: TGTGCCAGCAGCCCCGGGACTAGCGGGGGGAGGGGCACAGATACGCAGTATTTT; J gene: TRBJ2-3; clone size: .; D gene: TRBD2; V gene: TRBV5-4
CDR3 protein: CASRRQTGELFF; CDR3 DNA: TGTGCCAGCAGACGACAGACCGGGGAGCTGTTTTTT; J gene: TRBJ2-2; clone size: .; D gene: .; V gene: TRBV6-6
CDR3 protein: CASSHLQGGYDGYTF; CDR3 DNA: TGCGCCAGCAGCCATCTACAGGGCGGTTATGATGGCTACACCTTC; J gene: TRBJ1-2; clone size: .; D gene: .; V gene: TRBV4-1
CDR3 protein: CASSELDRNTEAFF; CDR3 DNA: TGTGCCAGCAGTGAATTAGACAGGAACACTGAAGCTTTCTTT; J gene: TRBJ1-1; clone size: .; D gene: .; V gene: TRBV6-1
CDR3 protein: CASSDRALTYGYTF; CDR3 DNA: TGCGCCAGCAGCGACCGGGCCCTTACTTATGGCTACACCTTC; J gene: TRBJ1-2; clone size: .; D gene: .; V gene: TRBV4-1
CDR3 protein: CASSSSFASGGMETQYF; CDR3 DNA: TGCGCCAGCAGCTCCTCCTTTGCTAGCGGGGGGATGGAGACCCAGTACTTC; J gene: TRBJ2-5; clone size: .; D gene: TRBD2; V gene: TRBV5-1
CDR3 protein: CASRQQGDYTEAFF; CDR3 DNA: TGTGCCAGCAGGCAACAGGGGGATTACACTGAAGCTTTCTTT; J gene: TRBJ1-1; clone size: .; D gene: TRBD1; V gene: TRBV7-8
CDR3 protein: CASSRDSGNEQFF; CDR3 DNA: TGTGCCAGCAGTAGGGACAGTGGCAATGAGCAGTTCTTC; J gene: TRBJ2-1; clone size: .; D gene: TRBD1; V gene: TRBV2
CDR3 protein: CSVVPFHDRRGYTF; CDR3 DNA: TGCAGCGTTGTTCCCTTTCATGACAGACGGGGCTACACCTTC; J gene: TRBJ1-2; clone size: .; D gene: .; V gene: TRBV29-1
CDR3 protein: CASSPAPGVDGYTF; CDR3 DNA: TGTGCCAGCTCACCGGCGCCGGGGGTAGATGGCTACACCTTC; J gene: TRBJ1-2; clone size: .; D gene: .; V gene: TRBV18
CDR3 protein: CASSEGTDTQYF; CDR3 DNA: TGTGCCAGCAGTGAGGGCACAGATACGCAGTATTTT; J gene: TRBJ2-3; clone size: .; D gene: .; V gene: TRBV6-4
CDR3 protein: CSALRSHEQYF; CDR3 DNA: TGCAGTGCGCTGCGGAGCCACGAGCAGTACTTC; J gene: TRBJ2-7; clone size: .; D gene: .; V gene: TRBV20-1
CDR3 protein: CASSLGGGSYNEQFF; CDR3 DNA: TGTGCCAGCAGCTTGGGAGGGGGGTCCTACAATGAGCAGTTCTTC; J gene: TRBJ2-1; clone size: .; D gene: .; V gene: TRBV5-6
CDR3 protein: CASSGDPGPTDTQYF; CDR3 DNA: TGTGCCAGCAGCGGGGACCCGGGGCCCACAGATACGCAGTATTTT; J gene: TRBJ2-3; clone size: .; D gene: .; V gene: TRBV6-5
CDR3 protein: CASSLRGEAFF; CDR3 DNA: TGTGCCAGCAGTCTTCGGGGTGAAGCTTTCTTT; J gene: TRBJ1-1; clone size: once; D gene: .; V gene: TRBV6-5
CDR3 protein: CASSLRAEGPYEQYF; CDR3 DNA: TGTGCTAGCAGCCTCCGGGCCGAGGGGCCCTACGAGCAGTACTTC; J gene: TRBJ2-7; clone size: .; D gene: .; V gene: TRBV7-7
CDR3 protein: CASSDSGNSPLHF; CDR3 DNA: TGTGCCAGCTCTGACTCGGGCAATTCACCCCTCCACTTT; J gene: TRBJ1-6; clone size: .; D gene: .; V gene: TRBV2
CDR3 protein: CASGLTGSVYEQYF; CDR3 DNA: TGTGCCAGCGGGCTAACAGGGTCCGTTTACGAGCAGTACTTC; J gene: TRBJ2-7; clone size: .; D gene: .; V gene: TRBV2
CDR3 protein: CASGLGLVTEAFF; CDR3 DNA: TGTGCTAGTGGTTTGGGGCTCGTCACTGAAGCTTTCTTT; J gene: TRBJ1-1; clone size: .; D gene: .; V gene: TRBV12-5
CDR3 protein: CASRDSGPSWETQYF; CDR3 DNA: TGCGCCAGCAGGGACTCGGGCCCCAGCTGGGAGACCCAGTACTTC; J gene: TRBJ2-5; clone size: .; D gene: .; V gene: TRBV5-1
CDR3 protein: CASSYSSRGRQPQHF; CDR3 DNA: TGTGCCAGCAGTTACTCGTCCAGGGGGCGTCAGCCCCAGCATTTT; J gene: TRBJ1-5; clone size: .; D gene: TRBD1; V gene: TRBV6-5
CDR3 protein: CASSLDGLDQPQHF; CDR3 DNA: TGCGCCAGCAGCTTGGATGGGTTGGACCAGCCCCAGCATTTT; J gene: TRBJ1-5; clone size: .; D gene: .; V gene: TRBV5-1
CDR3 protein: CASSLDGLGPQHF; CDR3 DNA: TGTGCCAGCAGCTTAGACGGATTGGGGCCCCAGCATTTT; J gene: TRBJ1-5; clone size: few; D gene: .; V gene: TRBV7-2
CDR3 protein: CAAIPGSFSWEQYF; CDR3 DNA: TGTGCCGCTATTCCCGGGAGCTTTAGTTGGGAGCAGTACTTC; J gene: TRBJ2-7; clone size: medium-sized; D gene: .; V gene: TRBV6-1
CDR3 protein: CASSVAGRPYSNQPQHF; CDR3 DNA: TGTGCCAGCAGTGTTGCGGGGCGCCCATATAGCAATCAGCCCCAGCATTTT; J gene: TRBJ1-5; clone size: .; D gene: .; V gene: TRBV6-4
CDR3 protein: CASSVEAGNTIYF; CDR3 DNA: TGTGCCAGCAGTGTCGAGGCTGGAAACACCATATATTTT; J gene: TRBJ1-3; clone size: .; D gene: .; V gene: TRBV6-1